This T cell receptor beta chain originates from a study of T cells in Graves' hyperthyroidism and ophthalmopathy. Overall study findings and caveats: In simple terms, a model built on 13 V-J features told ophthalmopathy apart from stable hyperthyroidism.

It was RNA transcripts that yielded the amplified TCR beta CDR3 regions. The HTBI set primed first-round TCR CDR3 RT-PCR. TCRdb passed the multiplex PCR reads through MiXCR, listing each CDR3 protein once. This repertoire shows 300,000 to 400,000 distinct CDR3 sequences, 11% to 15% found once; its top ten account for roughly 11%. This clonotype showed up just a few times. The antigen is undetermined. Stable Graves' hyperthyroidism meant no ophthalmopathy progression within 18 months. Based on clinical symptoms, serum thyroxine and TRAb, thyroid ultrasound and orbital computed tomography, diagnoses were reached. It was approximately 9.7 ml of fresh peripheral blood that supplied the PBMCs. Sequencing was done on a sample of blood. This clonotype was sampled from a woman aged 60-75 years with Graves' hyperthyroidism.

CDR3 loop: CATSGTGDIYQNIQYF. In DNA form, the CDR3 reads TGTGCCACCAGTGGGACGGGAGATATTTACCAAAACATTCAGTACTTC. The chain joins TRBV24-1 to TRBJ2-4; a possible D gene is TRBD2 (6 bases). Germline CDR1 KGHDR, CDR2 SFDVKD. CDR3 length: 16 amino acids. The ends were cut back, 5 bases at V and 5 bases at J, with 18 bases in the middle.